This T cell receptor (beta chain) was recovered during a study of blood T cells in healthy people across ages. Notes on the study in general: Diversity of TCR beta per million T cells declined in a roughly linear way with age. Researchers said unsorted PBMCs prevented a conclusive naive versus antigen-experienced comparison.

To note about this clonotype: The antigen remains unidentified.

A second PCR, run for about 6 to 11 cycles, used a sample-barcoded 5' primer plus a J-beta primer mix. TCRdb reprocessed the 5' RACE reads with MiXCR, giving one entry per CDR3 protein. The table has approximately 600,000 distinct CDR3 sequences, under 70% seen once. Germline CDR1 and CDR2: LGHDT and YNNKEL (reference sequence). Trimming took off 0 bases at V and 4 bases at J, with 15 bases between the two ends. The CDR3 contains 16 residues. The receptor was isolated from a man aged 60 to 69 in good health. The genes are TRBV3-1 and TRBJ2-5; no clear D. Sequences were obtained from blood. CDR3 loop: CASSQDRFQMGETQYF. Written as DNA, the CDR3 is TGTGCCAGCAGCCAAGATCGGTTCCAGATGGGAGAGACCCAGTACTTC.